A single sample gave rise to the 9 T cell receptor beta chains below, sequenced in a study of CD8 T cells in Susac syndrome (dated by TCRdb to about 2019). The library was prepared using the immunoSEQ multiplex PCR assay. RNA was extracted using the RNeasy kit, and roughly 0.5 to 1 microgram was reverse transcribed with random hexamers. TCRdb reprocessing: public reads trimmed at Q25 with fastp, clones called with MiXCR, in-frame beta chains kept. Each entry merges the rows of one CDR3 protein and shows their most common DNA and genes. The table for this sample lists around 190,000 distinct CDR3 sequences; about 94% of them were counted only once. The ten largest clones represent more than 0.1% of the sample. The specimen sequenced was CD4+ T cells from PBMCs. These receptors all stem from a human donor in good health.

This chain uses TRBV20-1 with TRBJ1-5, with 8 bases identical to TRBD1. The CDR3 consists of 15 residues. After removal of 1 base from V and 7 bases from J, the junction contained 9 bases not matched to a gene. CDR1 is DFQATT and CDR2 is SNEGSKA in the germline V gene (reference sequence). The CDR3 here is CSARVSRQGTQPQHF. In DNA, the CDR3 is TGCAGTGCTAGAGTCTCGAGACAGGGGACCCAGCCCCAGCATTTT.

V usage is TRBV29-1 and J usage is TRBJ2-7, with D maybe TRBD1 (5 bases). This CDR3 is 14 amino acids long. Germline V gene data show CDR1 as SQVTM and CDR2 as ANQGSEA. Trimming cost V 4 bases and J 6 bases, with 19 bases left between them. The CDR3 protein is CSVGGQGLGLEQYF. The CDR3 region has the DNA TGCAGCGTTGGAGGCCAGGGCCTAGGGCTCGAGCAGTACTTC.

The chain joins TRBV4-3 to TRBJ2-1; possibly TRBD2 for D (6 bases). The CDR3 sequence is 17 residues long. The V and J ends lost 1 base and 2 bases respectively, with 15 bases between them. Germline V gene data show CDR1 as LGHNA and CDR2 as YSLEER. The CDR3 sequence: CASSQGTSWIPYNEQFF. CDR3 sequence (DNA): TGCGCCAGCAGCCAAGGAACTAGCTGGATTCCCTACAATGAGCAGTTCTTC.

CDR3 bases: TGCAGCGTTGAAGCGGGCCAGGGAACAGATACGCAGTATTTT. Protein sequence: CSVEAGQGTDTQYF. The chain links TRBV29-1 to TRBJ2-3; possible D gene TRBD1, 5 bases. The V and J ends lost 1 base and 3 bases respectively, with 11 bases between them. Germline V gene data show CDR1 as SQVTM and CDR2 as ANQGSEA. The CDR3 is made up of 14 amino acids.

This rearrangement joins TRBV7-9 to TRBJ2-3; TRBD2 is a possible D gene (5 bases). V gave up 1 base and J gave up 4 bases, with 12 bases separating them. The CDR3 totals 15 residues. Germline V gene lookup returns CDR1 SEHNR and CDR2 FQNEAQ (reference sequence). As DNA, the CDR3 is TGTGCCAGCAGCTTAGGTCCGGCGGGCGCAGATACGCAGTATTTT. This encodes CASSLGPAGADTQYF.

The chain couples TRBV9 to TRBJ2-2; TRBD2 aligns across 7 bases. Germline V CDR1 and CDR2: SGDLS, YYNGEE. J gave up 2 bases and V 3 bases, and 13 bases lay outside the gene matches. This CDR3 spans 18 amino acids. This CDR3 is CASSARLRASGNTGELFF. The CDR3, as DNA: TGTGCCAGCAGCGCCCGCTTAAGGGCTAGCGGCAACACCGGGGAGCTGTTTTTT.

The chain employs TRBV15 and TRBJ2-3, with TRBD2 matching over 10 bases. The CDR3 consists of 17 residues. Germline V gene sequence: CDR1 LNHNV, CDR2 YYDKDF (reference sequence). The V gene end was trimmed by 0 bases and the J gene end by 2 bases; junction bases not matched to a gene: 5. CDR3 loop: CATSRDRLAGPTDTQYF. CDR3 bases: TGTGCCACCAGCAGAGACAGACTAGCGGGCCCCACAGATACGCAGTATTTT. Full variable domain (remainder filled in from reference TRBV15 and TRBJ2-3): DAMVIQNPRYQVTQFGKPVTLSCSQTLNHNVMYWYQQKSSQAPKLLFHYYDKDFNNEADTPDNFQSRRPNTSFCFLDIRSPGLGDTAMYLCATSRDRLAGPTDTQYFGPGTRLTVL.

The chain joins TRBV3-1 to TRBJ1-5; D gene unclear. CDR1 LGHDT and CDR2 YNNKEL come from the germline V gene (reference sequence). This CDR3 is built from 15 residues. Trimming took 0 bases from V and 2 from J, leaving 8 bases between them. CDR3 in amino acids: CASSQDTLGNQPQHF. The CDR3 DNA sequence: TGTGCCAGCAGCCAAGATACCCTAGGCAATCAGCCCCAGCATTTT.

CDR3 protein: CASSNDRVHEQYF. DNA of the CDR3: TGTGCCAGCAGTAACGACAGGGTCCACGAGCAGTACTTC. The chain carries TRBV2 and TRBJ2-7; 7 positions agree with TRBD1. Trimming removed 5 bases from V and 5 bases from J; junction bases left unmatched: 6. This CDR3 is 13 amino acids long. The germline gives CDR1 SNHLY, CDR2 FYNNEI. The full variable domain, with the rest looked up from reference TRBV2 and TRBJ2-7, is EPEVTQTPSHQVTQMGQEVILRCVPISNHLYFYWYRQILGQKVEFLVSFYNNEISEKSEIFDDQFSVERPDGSNFTLKIRSTKLEDSAMYFCASSNDRVHEQYFGPGTRLTVT.